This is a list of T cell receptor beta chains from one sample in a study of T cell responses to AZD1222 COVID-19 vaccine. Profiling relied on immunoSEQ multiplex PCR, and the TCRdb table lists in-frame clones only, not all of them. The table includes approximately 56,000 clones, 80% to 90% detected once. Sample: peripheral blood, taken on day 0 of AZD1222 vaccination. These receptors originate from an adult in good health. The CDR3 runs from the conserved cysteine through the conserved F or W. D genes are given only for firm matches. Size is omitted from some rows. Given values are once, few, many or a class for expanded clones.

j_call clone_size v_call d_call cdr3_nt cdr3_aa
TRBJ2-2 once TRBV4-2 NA TGTGCCAGCAGCCCAGTGTTTGGCGGGAAGACCGGGGAGCTGTTTTTT CASSPVFGGKTGELFF
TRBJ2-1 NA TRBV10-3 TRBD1 TGTGCCACAGAAGGGGACAGCTACAATGAGCAGTTCTTC CATEGDSYNEQFF
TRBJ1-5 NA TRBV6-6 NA TGTGCCAGCAGTCCCCTGAAGGGCGGCAGGGACAATCAGCCCCAGCATTTT CASSPLKGGRDNQPQHF
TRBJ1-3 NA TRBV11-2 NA TGTGCCAGCAGCGGGGGCGATAGGATCTCTGGAAACACCATATATTTT CASSGGDRISGNTIYF
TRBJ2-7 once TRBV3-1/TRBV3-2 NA TGTGCCAGCAGCCAAGCGCCAGAAGTCTCCTACGAGCAGTACTTC CASSQAPEVSYEQYF
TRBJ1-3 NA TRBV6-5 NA TGTGCCAGCAGTTACTCGGGTGCTTCCTCTGGAAACACCATATATTTT CASSYSGASSGNTIYF
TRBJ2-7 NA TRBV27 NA TGTGCCAGCAGGCTCTCGGGGGGCGCATCCTACGAGCAGTACTTC CASRLSGGASYEQYF
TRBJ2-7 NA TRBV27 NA TGTGCCAGCAGCCCCCGCGGGACTCCTCCCTACGAGCAGTACTTC CASSPRGTPPYEQYF
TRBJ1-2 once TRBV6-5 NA TGTGCCAGCATTCTTCCGGGGCCGGGGGATGGCTACACCTTC CASILPGPGDGYTF
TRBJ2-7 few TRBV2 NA TGTGCCAGCTATGACTACGAGCAGTACTTC CASYDYEQYF
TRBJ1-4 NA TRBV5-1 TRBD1 TGCGCCAGCAGCGTAGGACAGGGGGAAAAACTGTTTTTT CASSVGQGEKLFF
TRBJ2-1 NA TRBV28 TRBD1 TGTGCCAGCAGTTTCACAACAGGGGGTGAGCAGTTCTTC CASSFTTGGEQFF
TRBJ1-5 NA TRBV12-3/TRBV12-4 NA TGTGCCAGCAGTTTATCTCGCAATCAGCCCCAGCATTTT CASSLSRNQPQHF
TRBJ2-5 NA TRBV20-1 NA TGCAGTGCTAGTCCCAGGGGTTATGGGACCCAGTACTTC CSASPRGYGTQYF
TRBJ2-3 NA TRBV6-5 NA TGTGCCAGCAGTTACTCTGGCGGATCCGGCTTCGGGACGCAGTATTTT CASSYSGGSGFGTQYF